Listed below are T cell receptor beta chains from one sample, sequenced in a study of blood T cell repertoires in COVID-19. Sequencing used immunoSEQ multiplex PCR; TCRdb keeps in-frame clones, though not all of them. The sample lists roughly 180,000 clones; about 78% were seen once. Sequences were obtained from peripheral blood. Source of these receptors: a woman between 45 and 65 years old with active or convalescent COVID-19. The CDR3 runs from the conserved cysteine through the conserved F or W.

v_gene	len	j_gene	CDR3aa
TRBV27	15	TRBJ2-1	CASRAGASSYNEQFF
TRBV18	13	TRBJ1-5	CASSPDNNQPQHF
TRBV27	14	TRBJ2-3	CASSLRPYTDTQYF
TRBV4-3	16	TRBJ1-4	CASSQGRAAKGEKLFF
TRBV7-3	16	TRBJ2-3	CASSPRPGGGTDTQYF
TRBV5-1	13	TRBJ1-2	CASSLALEDGYTF
TRBV2	14	TRBJ1-1	CASDYGTVNTEAFF
TRBV5-5	16	TRBJ2-5	CASSSSLRGGQETQYF
TRBV19	18	TRBJ1-5	CASSVLTAGTGGNQPQHF
TRBV2	14	TRBJ2-5	CASGKQGGRETQYF
TRBV6-5	12	TRBJ1-2	CASSSSSYGYTF
TRBV7-3	13	TRBJ1-5	CASSLTGNQPQHF
TRBV6-2/TRBV6-3	13	TRBJ2-1	CASSITERAEQFF
TRBV7-3	16	TRBJ1-1	CASSPTRVAMNTEAFF
TRBV28	13	TRBJ2-3	CASSSYSTDTQYF
TRBV7-3	16	TRBJ1-2	CASSSKMGEANYGYTF
TRBV7-3	12	TRBJ2-3	CASSQGPDTQYF
TRBV6-2/TRBV6-3	16	TRBJ1-5	CASSYRPRTTHQPQHF
TRBV28	12	TRBJ1-2	CASRSTGTGYTF
TRBV30	17	TRBJ1-5	CAWSSALTGTSNQPQHF
TRBV18	13	TRBJ1-2	CASSPGQNYGYTF
TRBV5-5	15	TRBJ2-5	CASSDGTSSLGTQYF
TRBV15	12	TRBJ2-1	CATSRAWQGQFF
TRBV19	12	TRBJ1-4	CASGGGDEKLFF
TRBV3-1/TRBV3-2	16	TRBJ2-3	CASSPHSGRALDTQYF
TRBV19	15	TRBJ2-3	CASTPAGARTDTQYF
TRBV6-6	12	TRBJ1-1	CATQGSHTEAFF
TRBV2	12	TRBJ2-1	CASNRMGQRKFF
TRBV2	15	TRBJ2-4	CASSEALKAKNIQYF
TRBV4-3	14	TRBJ1-2	CASSQDSAGYGYTF
TRBV30	13	TRBJ1-2	CAWRQGGTYGYTF
TRBV5-6	15	TRBJ1-6	CASSPSDRNNSPLHF
TRBV2	14	TRBJ2-1	CASREGTGVNEQFF
TRBV29-1	17	TRBJ2-1	CSVGRAGGLSSYNEQFF
TRBV28	14	TRBJ2-7	CASSFSGFRIPGTF
TRBV3-1/TRBV3-2	15	TRBJ2-5	CASSQDRRLQETQYF
TRBV5-1	15	TRBJ1-4	CASRPSGHSGEKLFF
TRBV18	16	TRBJ2-2	CASSPIAGENTGELFF
TRBV5-1	15	TRBJ1-1	CASSLEGQGLTEAFF
TRBV2	13	TRBJ1-2	CASRVEVSYGYTF
TRBV28	17	TRBJ2-7	CASCSGIEVAGAYEQYF
TRBV15	16	TRBJ2-5	CATSRDFGTGQETQYF
TRBV2	10	TRBJ2-5	CASSEGNQYF
TRBV5-4	16	TRBJ1-1	CASSLGMAGLDTEAFF